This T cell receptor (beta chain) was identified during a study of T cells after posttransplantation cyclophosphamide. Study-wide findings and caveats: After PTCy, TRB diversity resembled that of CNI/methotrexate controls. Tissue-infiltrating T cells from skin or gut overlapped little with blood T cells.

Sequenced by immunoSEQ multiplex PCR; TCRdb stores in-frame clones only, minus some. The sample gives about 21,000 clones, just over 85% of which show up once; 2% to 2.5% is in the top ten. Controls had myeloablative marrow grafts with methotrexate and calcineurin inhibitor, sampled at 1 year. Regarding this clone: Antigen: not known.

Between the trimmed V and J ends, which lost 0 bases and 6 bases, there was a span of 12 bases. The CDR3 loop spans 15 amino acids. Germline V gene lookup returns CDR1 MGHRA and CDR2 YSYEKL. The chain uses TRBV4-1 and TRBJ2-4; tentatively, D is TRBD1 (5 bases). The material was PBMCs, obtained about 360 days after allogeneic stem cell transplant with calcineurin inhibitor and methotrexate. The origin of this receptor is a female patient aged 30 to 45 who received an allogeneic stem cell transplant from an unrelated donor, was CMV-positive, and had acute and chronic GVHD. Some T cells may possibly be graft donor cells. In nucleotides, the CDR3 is TGCGCCAGCAGCCAAGATGGAACAGGAATAAACATTCAGTACTTC. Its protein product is CASSQDGTGINIQYF.